This T cell receptor beta chain is from a study of shared clonotypes between healthy human individuals. The assay used deep level. Clones were read by immunoSEQ multiplex PCR, and TCRdb kept only the in-frame ones, dropping some. The table lists under 600,000 clones, around three quarters of them singletons. V gave up 6 bases and J gave up 5 bases; unmatched junction bases: 7. Germline V gives CDR1 MNHEY, CDR2 SMNVEV (reference sequence). There are 14 residues in the CDR3. The unsorted samples took around 81 million PBMCs to get genomic DNA. This chain connects TRBV27 to TRBJ1-5, with 7 bases identical to TRBD1. Material: PBMCs. This clonotype was obtained from a woman in her thirties or forties in good health. Some clones in this sample may be carry-over from other donors' samples. The DNA of the CDR3 is TGTGCCAGCAGAGAGGGGGCTCAGGATCAGCCCCAGCATTTT. Encoded protein: CASREGAQDQPQHF.